One and the same sample provided the 20 T cell receptor beta chains below, sequenced in a study of cytomegalovirus exposure and HLA in healthy donors. PCR used 60 Vbeta primers and 13 Jbeta primers. Assay: immunoSEQ multiplex PCR; the TCRdb copy retains only in-frame clones and omits some. This sample has about 200,000 clones, with 83% found just once. Sequencing was carried out using PBMCs. The receptors here all came from a man aged 40-50 years in good health and CMV-seropositive.

The chain couples TRBV11-2 to TRBJ2-1; D is perhaps TRBD2 (5 bases). From germline, CDR1 is SGHAT and CDR2 FQNNGV. This CDR3 has 12 residues. With 4 bases removed from V and 10 bases from J, the gap between germline ends came to 11 bases. The DNA for the CDR3 is TGTGCCAGCAGCTCCCAATCGGGGGAGCAGTTCTTC. It encodes CASSSQSGEQFF. Supplemented by reference TRBV11-2 and TRBJ2-1, the full variable domain reads EAGVAQSPRYKIIEKRQSVAFWCNPISGHATLYWYQQILGQGPKLLIQFQNNGVVDDSQLPKDRFSAERLKGVDSTLKIQPAKLEDSAVYLCASSSQSGEQFFGPGTRLTVL.

The chain employs TRBV29-1 and TRBJ2-1; 9 positions match TRBD2. The V gene's germline CDR1 is SQVTM and CDR2 ANQGSEA. This CDR3 comprises 15 residues. Trimming took 2 bases from V and 15 from J; bases not matched to a gene: 17. In DNA form, the CDR3 reads TGCAGCGTTGAAAGGCGGGAGGGCCTCCCACATTGGTGGTTCTTC. Encoded protein: CSVERREGLPHWWFF.

V and J are TRBV7-9 and TRBJ2-5; 8 bases agree with TRBD1. The CDR3 runs 14 residues. After removal of 6 bases from V and 4 bases from J, the junction contained 7 bases not matched to a gene. The germline CDR1 and CDR2 sequences are SEHNR and FQNEAQ (reference sequence). CDR3 amino acids: CASSWGTGGETQYF. The CDR3 DNA sequence: TGTGCCAGCAGTTGGGGGACAGGCGGAGAGACCCAGTACTTC.

Concerning this clone itself: One junction end does not reproduce the germline sequence, and a read error may be involved. The genes are TRBV6-6 and TRBJ1-5, with 7 bases fitting TRBD1. Germline V gives CDR1 MNHNY, CDR2 SVGAGI (reference sequence). The CDR3 is made up of 15 amino acids. CDR3 DNA: TGTGCCAGCAGATCGGACAGGAATAGCCATCAGCCCCAGCATTTT. It translates to CASRSDRNSHQPQHF.

The gene calls are TRBV6-5 and TRBJ2-3; no clear D. This CDR3 spans 14 amino acids. The V end was cut by 7 bases, the J end by 0 bases, with 11 bases between. From germline, CDR1 is MNHEY and CDR2 SVGAGI. The CDR3 sequence is CASKTSPSTDTQYF. CDR3 nucleotide sequence: TGTGCCAGCAAAACAAGTCCTAGCACAGATACGCAGTATTTT.

The rearrangement links TRBV29-1 to TRBJ2-1, with a tentative D call TRBD1 (5 bases). Trimming removed 6 bases from V and 5 bases from J, with 20 bases in between. Germline V gives CDR1 SQVTM, CDR2 ANQGSEA. CDR3 length equals 15 residues. CDR3 in amino acids: CSVAKTVGSDNEQFF. The CDR3 DNA reads TGCAGCGTAGCCAAGACAGTGGGGTCGGACAATGAGCAGTTCTTC.

V is TRBV5-1 and J is TRBJ2-1, with D possibly TRBD2 on 5 matching bases. V shed 0 bases and J shed 5 bases, with 12 bases lying between them. The CDR3 is made up of 15 amino acids. Looked up from germline, CDR1 is SGHRS and CDR2 is YFSETQ. The CDR3 loop reads CASSLEERRNNEQFF. In DNA form, the CDR3 reads TGCGCCAGCAGCTTGGAGGAGCGGCGGAACAATGAGCAGTTCTTC.

This clone was detected only once. The chain combines TRBV29-1 with TRBJ2-3; D call uncertain. Trimming removed 6 bases from V and 0 bases from J, with 13 bases in between. CDR1 is SQVTM, CDR2 ANQGSEA, per germline. The CDR3 extends over 14 amino acids. CDR3 amino acids: CSVGFTVSTDTQYF. The DNA of the CDR3 is TGCAGCGTGGGCTTCACAGTTAGCACAGATACGCAGTATTTT.

V and J are TRBV7-2 and TRBJ2-5; TRBD1 is a possible D gene (7 bases). V gave up 0 bases and J gave up 5 bases, with 28 bases separating them. CDR3 length: 20 amino acids. The germline CDR1 and CDR2 sequences are SGHTA and FQGNSA. CDR3 loop: CASSLAVRRRGVPWEETQYF. In nucleotides, the CDR3 is TGTGCCAGCAGCTTAGCCGTCAGACGCAGGGGGGTACCCTGGGAGGAGACCCAGTACTTC. The entire variable domain, with the rest obtained from reference TRBV7-2 and TRBJ2-5, is as follows: GAGVSQSPSNKVTEKGKDVELRCDPISGHTALYWYRQSLGQGLEFLIYFQGNSAPDKSGLPSDRFSAERTGGSVSTLTIQRTQQEDSAVYLCASSLAVRRRGVPWEETQYFGPGTRLLVL.

The chain carries TRBV28 and TRBJ2-7; perhaps TRBD2 as D (6 bases). CDR3 size: 16 residues. From germline, CDR1 is MDHEN and CDR2 SYDVKM. Trimming removed 3 bases at V and 5 bases at J, with 20 bases between. The CDR3 coding sequence is TGTGCCAGCAGTTTTCCCAGGGAGGCCCGGGCCCACGAGCAGTACTTC. This sequence encodes CASSFPREARAHEQYF.

The rearrangement joins TRBV7-2 to TRBJ2-4, with 8 bases that match TRBD1. Per the germline V gene, CDR1 is SGHTA and CDR2 is FQGNSA. V shed 5 bases, J shed 8 bases, and the junction held 5 bases outside the gene matches. This CDR3 has 13 amino acids. This CDR3 reads CASSIGQGDIQYF. CDR3 DNA: TGTGCCAGCAGCATCGGACAGGGCGACATTCAGTACTTC.

The V and J genes are TRBV6-5 and TRBJ1-2; 11 nucleotides agree with TRBD1. The CDR3 is 15 amino acids. Germline V gene sequence: CDR1 MNHEY, CDR2 SVGAGI. V shed 4 bases, J shed 5 bases, and the junction held 6 bases outside the gene matches. The CDR3 DNA reads TGTGCCAGCAGTTCCGAGGACAGGGGGCGATATGGCTACACCTTC. This gives the protein CASSSEDRGRYGYTF.

The chain uses TRBV6-6 and TRBJ2-5; TRBD1 aligns across 8 bases. The DNA end lines up better with TRBJ2-7; the J call may be wrong. CDR3 length: 15 amino acids. Germline CDR1 and CDR2: MNHNY and SVGAGI (reference sequence). In DNA, the CDR3 is TGTGCCAGCAGTCCAAGGACAGGGTACTCCTACGAGCAGTACTTC. It specifies CASSPRTGYSYEQYF.

The chain links TRBV21-1 to TRBJ2-3; the table's D call, TRBD2, was not checked against the DNA. TRBV21-1 corresponds to a pseudogene. The CDR3 runs to 18 residues. CDR3 nucleotides: TGTGCCAGCAGCAAATGGCCGGGGACTAGCGGTTGCACAGATACGCAGTATTTT. Protein: CASSKWPGTSGCTDTQYF.

This clone occurred once. V and J are TRBV28 and TRBJ1-2; D gene ambiguous. Germline CDR1 and CDR2: MDHEN and SYDVKM. CDR3 length equals 12 residues. V lost 3 bases, J lost 3 bases, and 5 bases lay in between. The CDR3 loop is CASSFSHYGYTF. The DNA for the CDR3 is TGTGCCAGCAGTTTCTCTCACTATGGCTACACCTTC.

To note about this clone: At one boundary the junction diverges from the germline segment, which might be a read error. The V call is TRBV5-4, the J call TRBJ2-7, with TRBD2 matching over 9 bases. CDR3 length: 14 amino acids. From germline, CDR1 is SGHNT and CDR2 YYREEE (reference sequence). The CDR3 nucleotides are TGTGCCAGCAACTTGTTCGGCGGGAGGGGGGAGCAGTACTTC. It is translated as CASNLFGGRGEQYF.

The chain recombines TRBV7-2 with TRBJ1-6; 7 positions match TRBD1. Germline V gene lookup returns CDR1 SGHTA and CDR2 FQGNSA. This CDR3 has 14 amino acids. After removal of 7 bases from V and 6 bases from J, the junction contained 6 bases not matched to a gene. This chain's CDR3 is CASTMGTANSPLHF. The CDR3 bases are TGTGCCAGCACCATGGGGACAGCTAATTCACCCCTCCACTTT.

The chain links TRBV27 to TRBJ2-7; 7 positions agree with TRBD1. The CDR3 is 13 residues long. The germline gives CDR1 MNHEY, CDR2 SMNVEV (reference sequence). V shed 7 bases, J shed 2 bases, and the junction held 5 bases outside the gene matches. The DNA of the CDR3 is TGTGCCAGCATCGGGGACAGTACCTACGAGCAGTACTTC. Translating it yields CASIGDSTYEQYF.

The V gene is TRBV28, the J gene TRBJ1-5; 9 bases match TRBD1. The CDR3 runs 16 residues. Germline V gives CDR1 MDHEN, CDR2 SYDVKM. The junction had 7 bases not matched to a gene; V was cut back by 6 bases and J by 1 base. CDR3 protein: CASRRTGTGSNQPQHF. The CDR3 DNA reads as TGTGCCAGCAGACGAACCGGGACAGGGAGCAATCAGCCCCAGCATTTT.

This clone occurred a few times. This chain links TRBV14 with TRBJ1-2, with 10 bases matching TRBD1. The J segment lost 2 bases and the V segment lost 6 bases, leaving 12 bases of the junction unmatched. This CDR3 is built from 17 residues. Looked up from germline, CDR1 is SGHDN and CDR2 is FVKESK. CDR3 loop: CASSLTNPGQGNYGYTF. DNA for the CDR3: TGTGCCAGCAGTCTAACTAACCCGGGACAGGGGAACTATGGCTACACCTTC.